The 12 T cell receptor beta chains below were found in one sample sequenced in a study of memory CD4+ T cells and cytomegalovirus serostatus. Single viable CD3+CD4+CD8-CD45RO+ cells were sorted as the memory CD4+ T cells. Sequenced by immunoSEQ multiplex PCR; TCRdb stores in-frame clones only, minus some. Counted here are about 46,000 clones, under 85% occurring once; the ten biggest clones make up less than 0.75%. What was sequenced was memory CD4+ T cells from blood. The receptors stem from an adult in good health and CMV-seronegative.

This chain uses TRBV9 with TRBJ2-3; D tentatively fits TRBD1 or TRBD2 (5 bases each). Trimming stripped 2 bases from V and 9 bases from J, with 16 bases between. This CDR3 has 14 amino acids. Germline V CDR1 and CDR2: SGDLS, YYNGEE. The CDR3 reads CASSVNDGAVTQYF. The CDR3 nucleotides read TGTGCCAGCAGCGTCAATGACGGGGCAGTAACGCAGTATTTT.

The chain has TRBV4-2 and TRBJ1-5, with D unclear. The CDR3 is 17 amino acids. Germline V gene lookup returns CDR1 LGHNA and CDR2 YNFKEQ. V was shortened by 0 bases and J by 4 bases, with 16 bases between the two germline ends. CDR3: CASSQEESGFSNQPQHF. For the CDR3, the DNA is TGTGCCAGCAGCCAAGAGGAGTCAGGCTTTAGTAATCAGCCCCAGCATTTT.

This chain uses TRBV7-2 with TRBJ2-5; TRBD2 matches 11 bases. Germline CDR1 is SGHTA and CDR2 is FQGNSA. Trimming at V came to 5 bases and at J to 5 bases, leaving 1 base not matched to a gene. The CDR3 is made up of 13 amino acids. CDR3 protein: CASSRLAGETQYF. The DNA for the CDR3 is TGTGCCAGCAGCCGACTAGCGGGGGAGACCCAGTACTTC.

This chain joins TRBV28 and TRBJ2-3; D is tentatively TRBD1 or TRBD2 (5 bases each). CDR3 length: 14 amino acids. In germline, CDR1 is MDHEN, CDR2 SYDVKM. The V gene lost 6 bases and the J gene lost 0 bases, with 10 bases spanning the gap. The CDR3 nucleotides read TGTGCCAGCAGCAGGGACGGTAGCACAGATACGCAGTATTTT. Its translation is CASSRDGSTDTQYF.

This chain links TRBV19 with TRBJ2-4; the D call may be TRBD1 or TRBD2 (5 bases each). Deletions cut 0 bases from V and 6 bases from J, with 12 bases between. CDR3 length equals 15 residues. Germline CDR1 reads LNHDA; CDR2 reads SQIVND (reference sequence). CDR3 bases: TGTGCCAGTAGTATAGACAGGGATCGGGGAAACATTCAGTACTTC. Its translation: CASSIDRDRGNIQYF.

This clone was counted a few times. The V call is TRBV7-2, the J call TRBJ1-1; 9 bases align to TRBD1. CDR1 is SGHTA and CDR2 is FQGNSA in the germline V gene. Trimming removed 2 bases from V and 7 bases from J; junction bases left unmatched: 5. This CDR3 is 14 amino acids long. CDR3 region: CASSLIQGAGEAFF. The DNA for the CDR3 is TGTGCCAGCAGCTTAATACAGGGGGCAGGTGAAGCTTTCTTT.

CDR3 protein: CASSPRQGPNTEAFF. For the CDR3, the DNA is TGTGCCAGCAGCCCGAGACAGGGCCCGAACACTGAAGCTTTCTTT. This chain uses TRBV14 with TRBJ1-1; 7 bases map to TRBD1. V gave up 4 bases and J gave up 1 base; unmatched junction bases: 6. CDR1 is SGHDN, CDR2 FVKESK, per germline. The CDR3 is made up of 15 amino acids.

The CDR3 DNA is TGCGCCAGCAGCCCGGGACTAGCGGGGGTTTACATTCAGTACTTC. Protein product: CASSPGLAGVYIQYF. This chain connects TRBV5-1 to TRBJ2-4; 14 bases are shared with TRBD2. V gave up 4 bases and J gave up 8 bases; unmatched junction bases: 5. This CDR3 has 15 residues. Looked up from germline, CDR1 is SGHRS and CDR2 is YFSETQ.

V usage is TRBV19 and J usage is TRBJ1-5, with TRBD1 matching 11 bases. Trimming removed 5 bases from V and 4 bases from J; junction bases left unmatched: 7. The CDR3 has 16 residues. Germline V gene data show CDR1 as LNHDA and CDR2 as SQIVND (reference sequence). The CDR3 region is CASSGRTGGGNQPQHF. CDR3 DNA: TGTGCCAGTAGTGGGAGGACAGGGGGCGGGAATCAGCCCCAGCATTTT.

The CDR3 bases are TGTGCCAGCTCACCCTTACGGACAGAAAAACTGTTTTTT. Translating it yields CASSPLRTEKLFF. The chain combines TRBV18 with TRBJ1-4; tentatively, D is TRBD1 (5 bases). The germline gives CDR1 KGHSH, CDR2 LQKENI. Trimming shortened V by 3 bases and J by 8 bases, and 10 bases separated the two germline ends. The CDR3 sequence is 13 residues long. Using reference TRBV18 and TRBJ1-4 for the parts outside the CDR3, the full variable domain is NAGVMQNPRHLVRRRGQEARLRCSPMKGHSHVYWYRQLPEEGLKFMVYLQKENIIDESGMPKERFSAEFPKEGPSILRIQQVVRGDSAAYFCASSPLRTEKLFFGSGTQLSVL.

V and J are TRBV4-3 and TRBJ1-1; D unresolved. From germline, CDR1 is LGHNA and CDR2 YSLEER. CDR3 length: 13 amino acids. Trimming pared 2 bases from V and 2 bases from J, leaving 6 bases between. The CDR3 DNA sequence: TGCGCCAGCAGCCAAACGGTTAACACTGAAGCTTTCTTT. This gives the protein CASSQTVNTEAFF.

This chain uses TRBV21-1 with TRBJ1-4. TRBV21-1 is noted as a pseudogene. The CDR3 spans 21 residues. The CDR3 nucleotides are TGTGCCAGCAGCAAAGGTCCGGGAGAGGCTTCAAGGTGTGCAACTAATGAAAAACTGTTTTTT. Protein product: CASSKGPGEASRCATNEKLFF.